These 26 T cell receptor beta chains originate from one sample sequenced in a study of cytomegalovirus exposure and HLA in healthy donors. PCR was performed using 60 Vbeta and 13 Jbeta primers. Only in-frame clones appear in the TCRdb table, and some are missing; sequencing was by immunoSEQ multiplex PCR. The sample comprises approximately 290,000 clones, 80% of which are singletons, and 0.3% to 0.35% rests with the top ten. Sequenced sample: PBMCs. Receptors originate from a girl aged 2 to 10 in good health and CMV-seronegative.

The V gene is TRBV5-8, the J gene TRBJ1-2; D gene unclear. The CDR3 length is 15 residues. V was clipped by 5 bases and J by 2 bases, with 16 bases between them. Germline CDR1 SGHTS, CDR2 YDEGEE. In nucleotides, the CDR3 is TGTGCCAGCAGGTATGAAGGAGATTCCAACTATGGCTACACCTTC. Amino acids: CASRYEGDSNYGYTF.

A few counts support this clone. This chain uses TRBV7-4 with TRBJ1-2, with no clear D. Trimming took off 1 base at V and 4 bases at J, with 22 bases between the two ends. CDR3 length equals 18 residues. Per germline, CDR1 SGHVT and CDR2 SQSDAQ. Here the CDR3 DNA reads TGTGCCAGCAGCTTAGTCGCAGGAAACAGACATCACGGCTATGGCTACACCTTC. It specifies CASSLVAGNRHHGYGYTF.

The chain is built from TRBV9 and TRBJ2-7, with D tentatively TRBD1 (6 bases). The CDR3 runs to 14 residues. Between the trimmed V and J ends, which lost 4 bases and 0 bases, there was a span of 11 bases. Per germline, CDR1 SGDLS and CDR2 YYNGEE. The CDR3 DNA reads as TGTGCCAGCAGCCCGATACAGGGCTCCTACGAGCAGTACTTC. Amino acid sequence: CASSPIQGSYEQYF.

This sequence joins TRBV30 and TRBJ1-2; D ambiguous. Germline CDR1 and CDR2: GTSNPN and SVGIG (reference sequence). CDR3 length equals 13 residues. V lost 8 bases and J 2 bases, leaving 15 bases between the germline ends. The CDR3 sequence is CAAPGWSNYGYTF. The CDR3 region has the DNA TGTGCCGCTCCCGGGTGGTCCAACTATGGCTACACCTTC.

This chain uses TRBV13 with TRBJ2-7; TRBD2 agrees at 10 bases. Germline V lookup: CDR1 PRHDT, CDR2 FYEKMQ (reference sequence). With 6 bases clipped from V and 4 bases from J, the junction kept 12 bases outside the gene matches. This CDR3 is built from 16 residues. The CDR3 nucleotides are TGTGCCAGCAGAAAGTCAGGAAGCGGGAGGGCTTACGAGCAGTACTTC. As protein: CASRKSGSGRAYEQYF.

This chain uses TRBV28 with TRBJ1-2; the D gene is possibly TRBD1 (5 bases). CDR3 size: 14 residues. The V and J ends lost 5 bases and 1 base respectively, with 11 bases between them. Germline V gene lookup returns CDR1 MDHEN and CDR2 SYDVKM. CDR3 protein: CASSLIRDNYGYTF. CDR3 bases: TGTGCCAGCAGTCTAATCAGGGATAACTATGGCTACACCTTC.

The chain combines TRBV28 with TRBJ2-7; TRBD1 aligns across 8 bases. This CDR3 comprises 14 residues. V trimming: 9 bases; J trimming: 3 bases; junction bases outside the gene matches: 10. CDR1 and CDR2 (germline): MDHEN, SYDVKM. The CDR3 nucleotides are TGTGCCAGTACCACAGGGGGGTCTAGCTACGAGCAGTACTTC. Its protein product is CASTTGGSSYEQYF. Together with reference TRBV28 and TRBJ2-7, the CDR3 gives the full variable domain: DVKVTQSSRYLVKRTGEKVFLECVQDMDHENMFWYRQDPGLGLRLIYFSYDVKMKEKGDIPEGYSVSREKKERFSLILESASTNQTSMYLCASTTGGSSYEQYFGPGTRLTVT.

The chain joins TRBV19 to TRBJ1-3; no firm D call. The V gene's germline CDR1 is LNHDA and CDR2 SQIVND (reference sequence). Trimming cost V 7 bases and J 0 bases, with 10 bases left between them. There are 14 residues in the CDR3. In DNA, the CDR3 is TGTGCCAGTAAGCGCGGCAACTCTGGAAACACCATATATTTT. Its translation is CASKRGNSGNTIYF. Using reference TRBV19 and TRBJ1-3 for the parts outside the CDR3, the full variable domain is DGGITQSPKYLFRKEGQNVTLSCEQNLNHDAMYWYRQDPGQGLRLIYYSQIVNDFQKGDIAEGYSVSREKKESFPLTVTSAQKNPTAFYLCASKRGNSGNTIYFGEGSWLTVV.

J is TRBJ2-5 and V is TRBV5-6; 8 bases are a match to TRBD2. Looked up from germline, CDR1 is SGHDT and CDR2 is YYEEEE. Germline trimming cut 5 bases from V and 5 bases from J; bases unmatched to any gene: 11. The CDR3 is 15 amino acids. CDR3 sequence reads: CASSLAGRAGETQYF. The CDR3 DNA is TGTGCCAGCAGTCTTGCCGGGAGGGCCGGTGAGACCCAGTACTTC.

The chain uses TRBV4-1 and TRBJ2-7; D ambiguous. The germline V gene encodes CDR1 MGHRA and CDR2 YSYEKL. The CDR3 totals 15 residues. With 1 base removed from V and 0 bases from J, the gap between germline ends came to 10 bases. The CDR3 DNA follows: TGCGCCAGCAGCCAAGTTTATCGGAGCTCCTACGAGCAGTACTTC. It encodes CASSQVYRSSYEQYF.

The CDR3 nucleotides read TGTGCCAGCAGCCTAGGGACTTTCAATGAGCAGTTCTTC. Translation gives CASSLGTFNEQFF. This chain joins TRBV7-3 and TRBJ2-1; possibly TRBD2 for D (6 bases). Trimming cost V 5 bases and J 6 bases, with 11 bases left between them. Looked up from germline, CDR1 is SGHTA and CDR2 is FQGTGA. This CDR3 has 13 residues.

A remark on this clone: Different DNA sequences within this sample yield the same CDR3. The chain joins TRBV18 to TRBJ1-1; D not certain. Looked up from germline, CDR1 is KGHSH and CDR2 is LQKENI. This CDR3 region has 12 residues. The V end lost 3 bases, the J end lost 5 bases, and 7 bases lay between the germline ends. The CDR3 nucleotides are TGTGCCAGCTCACCGAGGGAGACTGAAGCTTTCTTT. Protein sequence: CASSPRETEAFF.

The chain is built from TRBV6-5 and TRBJ1-1, with 10 bases matching TRBD1. CDR3 length equals 13 residues. With 1 base clipped from V and 10 bases from J, the junction kept 3 bases outside the gene matches. CDR1 is MNHEY, CDR2 SVGAGI, per germline. The CDR3 here is CASSYFGQGGAFF. DNA of the CDR3: TGTGCCAGCAGTTACTTCGGACAGGGGGGAGCTTTCTTT.

The chain combines TRBV18 with TRBJ1-6; D gene ambiguous. CDR3 length: 17 residues. The V and J ends lost 1 base and 0 bases respectively, with 10 bases between them. The germline gives CDR1 KGHSH, CDR2 LQKENI. CDR3 sequence: CASSPRGQSSYNSPLHF. The DNA for the CDR3 is TGTGCCAGCTCACCACGCGGGCAGAGCTCCTATAATTCACCCCTCCACTTT.

The chain combines TRBV29-1 with TRBJ1-4, with TRBD1 matching 8 bases. The ends lost 7 bases at V and 7 bases at J; junction bases unmatched: 5. The germline CDR1 and CDR2 sequences are SQVTM and ANQGSEA. This CDR3 contains 12 residues. Here the CDR3 reads CSADRGGEKLFF. The DNA for the CDR3 is TGCAGCGCCGACAGGGGCGGTGAAAAACTGTTTTTT.

The chain couples TRBV6-1 to TRBJ2-3; 9 bases agree with TRBD1. There are 19 residues in the CDR3. Trimming removed 2 bases from V and 4 bases from J; junction bases left unmatched: 16. The V gene's germline CDR1 is MNHNS and CDR2 SASEGT. The CDR3 nucleotides are TGTGCCAGCAGTGAATACTTACATAGAGGACAGGGGTGGTCAGATACGCAGTATTTT. It encodes CASSEYLHRGQGWSDTQYF.

The chain uses TRBV27 and TRBJ1-5; D unclear. This CDR3 has 13 amino acids. Trimming left V 3 bases short and J 9 bases short, with 12 bases between. Germline V gives CDR1 MNHEY, CDR2 SMNVEV (reference sequence). CDR3 amino acids: CASSFAGTGPQHF. The CDR3 bases are TGTGCCAGCAGTTTTGCGGGCACGGGGCCCCAGCATTTT.

The CDR3 region is CASSFRVKSPLHF. The DNA for the CDR3 is TGCGCCAGCAGCTTCAGGGTTAAATCACCCCTCCACTTT. The chain is built from TRBV5-1 and TRBJ1-6, with D possibly TRBD1 on 5 matching bases. The V gene lost 2 bases and the J gene lost 10 bases, with 10 bases spanning the gap. CDR3 length: 13 residues. CDR1 SGHRS and CDR2 YFSETQ come from the germline V gene.

The chain links TRBV4-1 to TRBJ1-5; 8 bases are a match to TRBD1. This CDR3 has 15 amino acids. Germline CDR1 and CDR2: MGHRA and YSYEKL. The V and J ends lost 1 base and 6 bases, in that order; junction bases with no gene match: 5. This CDR3 reads CASSQVQTGAQPQHF. The CDR3 DNA is TGCGCCAGCAGCCAAGTTCAGACAGGGGCTCAGCCCCAGCATTTT.

The genes are TRBV9 and TRBJ1-2; 10 bases align to TRBD1. The junction had 3 bases not matched to a gene; V was cut back by 4 bases and J by 3 bases. Per the germline V gene, CDR1 is SGDLS and CDR2 is YYNGEE. The CDR3 contains 14 residues. For the CDR3, the DNA is TGTGCCAGCAGCTTTGGGACAGGGGACTATGGCTACACCTTC. Amino acid sequence: CASSFGTGDYGYTF.

V gene TRBV30 combines with J gene TRBJ1-2; TRBD1 matches at 7 bases. With 5 bases clipped from V and 7 bases from J, the junction kept 4 bases outside the gene matches. Looked up from germline, CDR1 is GTSNPN and CDR2 is SVGIG (reference sequence). The CDR3 runs to 11 residues. CDR3 residues: CAWAGGGGYTF. DNA of the CDR3: TGTGCCTGGGCAGGGGGAGGTGGCTACACCTTC.

This clone was counted once. The chain is built from TRBV28 and TRBJ2-2; 9 bases line up with TRBD2. J gave up 0 bases and V 3 bases, and 5 bases lay outside the gene matches. The CDR3 consists of 17 residues. Germline assignment: CDR1 MDHEN and CDR2 SYDVKM. The CDR3: CASSFRTSATNTGELFF. In nucleotides, the CDR3 is TGTGCCAGCAGTTTTAGGACTAGCGCCACGAACACCGGGGAGCTGTTTTTT.

This rearrangement joins TRBV7-2 to TRBJ2-1; 11 nucleotides agree with TRBD2. The length of the CDR3 is 18 residues. J was trimmed by 0 bases and V by 5 bases; bases with no gene match: 9. The V gene's germline CDR1 is SGHTA and CDR2 FQGNSA. For the CDR3, the DNA is TGTGCCAGCAGCCGAGGGACTAGCGGTGCTAGCTCCTACAATGAGCAGTTCTTC. Translating it yields CASSRGTSGASSYNEQFF.

The CDR3 bases are TGCGCCAGCGAAGAGGGGAACACCGGGGAGCTGTTTTTT. Translated: CASEEGNTGELFF. The chain joins TRBV5-1 to TRBJ2-2, with a weak D call TRBD2 (5 bases). CDR3 length: 13 amino acids. Between the trimmed V and J ends, which lost 7 bases and 1 base, there was a span of 8 bases. Germline CDR1 is SGHRS and CDR2 is YFSETQ.

The chain uses TRBV6-5 and TRBJ2-2; maybe TRBD2 (6 bases). The CDR3 is 14 amino acids. Germline V lookup: CDR1 MNHEY, CDR2 SVGAGI. Between the trimmed V and J ends, which lost 9 bases and 3 bases, there was a span of 14 bases. CDR3 amino acids: CASRRLGDTGELFF. The CDR3, as DNA: TGTGCCAGTCGAAGACTAGGGGACACCGGGGAGCTGTTTTTT.

The chain links TRBV7-9 to TRBJ1-3; D is unclear. The V gene lost 3 bases and the J gene lost 0 bases, with 12 bases spanning the gap. Germline V CDR1 and CDR2: SEHNR, FQNEAQ (reference sequence). This CDR3 has 16 residues. As DNA, the CDR3 is TGTGCCAGCAGCTTGCTCAGTGATTACTCTGGAAACACCATATATTTT. Translation: CASSLLSDYSGNTIYF.